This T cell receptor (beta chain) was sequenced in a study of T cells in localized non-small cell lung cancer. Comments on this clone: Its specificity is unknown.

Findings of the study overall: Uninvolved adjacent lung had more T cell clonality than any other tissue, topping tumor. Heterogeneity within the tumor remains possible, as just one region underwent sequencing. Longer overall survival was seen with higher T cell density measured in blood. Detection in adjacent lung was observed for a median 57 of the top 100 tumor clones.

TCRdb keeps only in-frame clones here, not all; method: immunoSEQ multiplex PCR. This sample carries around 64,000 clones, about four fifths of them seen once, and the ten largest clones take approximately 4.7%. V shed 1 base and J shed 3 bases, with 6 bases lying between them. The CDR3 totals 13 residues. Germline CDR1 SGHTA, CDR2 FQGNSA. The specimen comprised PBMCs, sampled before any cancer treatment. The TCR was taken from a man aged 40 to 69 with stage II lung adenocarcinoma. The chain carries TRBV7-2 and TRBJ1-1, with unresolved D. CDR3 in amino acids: CASSLGGHTEAFF. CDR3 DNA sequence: TGTGCCAGCAGCTTAGGAGGTCACACTGAAGCTTTCTTT.